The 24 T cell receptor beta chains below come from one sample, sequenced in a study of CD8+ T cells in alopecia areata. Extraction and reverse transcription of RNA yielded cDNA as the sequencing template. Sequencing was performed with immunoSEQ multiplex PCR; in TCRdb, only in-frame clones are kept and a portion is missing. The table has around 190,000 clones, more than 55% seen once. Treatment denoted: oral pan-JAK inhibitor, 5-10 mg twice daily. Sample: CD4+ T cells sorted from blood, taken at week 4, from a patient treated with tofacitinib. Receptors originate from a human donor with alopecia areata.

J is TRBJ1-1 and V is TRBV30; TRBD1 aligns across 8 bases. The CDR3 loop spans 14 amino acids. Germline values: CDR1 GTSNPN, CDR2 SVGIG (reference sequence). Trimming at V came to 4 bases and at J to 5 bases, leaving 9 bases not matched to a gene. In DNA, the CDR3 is TGTGCCTGGACCACCGGGACAGGAGTGACTGAAGCTTTCTTT. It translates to CAWTTGTGVTEAFF.

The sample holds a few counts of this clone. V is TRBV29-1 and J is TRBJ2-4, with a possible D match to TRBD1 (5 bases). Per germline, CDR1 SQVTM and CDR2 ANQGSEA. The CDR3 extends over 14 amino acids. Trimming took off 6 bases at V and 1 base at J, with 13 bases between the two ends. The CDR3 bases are TGCAGCGTGAAGGGGCTATTGGCCAAAAACATTCAGTACTTC. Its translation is CSVKGLLAKNIQYF.

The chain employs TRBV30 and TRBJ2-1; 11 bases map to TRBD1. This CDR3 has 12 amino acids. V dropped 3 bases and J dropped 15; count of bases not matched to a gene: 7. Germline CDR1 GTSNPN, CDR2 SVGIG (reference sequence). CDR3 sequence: CAWRGTGGSRFF. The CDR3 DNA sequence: TGTGCCTGGAGGGGGACAGGGGGGTCCCGGTTCTTC.

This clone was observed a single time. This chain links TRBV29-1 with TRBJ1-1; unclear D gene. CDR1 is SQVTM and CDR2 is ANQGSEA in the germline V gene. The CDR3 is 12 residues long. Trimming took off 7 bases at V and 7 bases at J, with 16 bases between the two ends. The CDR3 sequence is CSGGPPKGEAFF. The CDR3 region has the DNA TGCAGCGGCGGACCTCCAAAAGGTGAAGCTTTCTTT.

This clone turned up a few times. Here the CDR3 DNA reads TGTGCCAGCAGTTACTCGGGGGGAACGGATCAGCCCCAGCATTTT. Its translation is CASSYSGGTDQPQHF. The chain carries TRBV6-5 and TRBJ1-5; D is possibly TRBD1 (5 bases). Trimming shortened V by 0 bases and J by 5 bases, and 11 bases separated the two germline ends. The CDR3 has 15 residues. Germline V gives CDR1 MNHEY, CDR2 SVGAGI.

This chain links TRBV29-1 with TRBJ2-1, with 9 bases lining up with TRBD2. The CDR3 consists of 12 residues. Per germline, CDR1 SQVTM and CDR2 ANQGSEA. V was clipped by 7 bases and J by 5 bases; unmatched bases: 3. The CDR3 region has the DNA TGCAGCGCTAGCGGGACTCACAATGAGCAGTTCTTC. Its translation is CSASGTHNEQFF.

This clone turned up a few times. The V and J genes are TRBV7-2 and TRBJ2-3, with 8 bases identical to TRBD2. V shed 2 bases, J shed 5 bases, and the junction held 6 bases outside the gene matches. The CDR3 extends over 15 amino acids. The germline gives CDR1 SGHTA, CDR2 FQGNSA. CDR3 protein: CASSLQRERIDTQYF. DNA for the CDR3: TGTGCCAGCAGCTTACAGCGGGAGAGGATAGATACGCAGTATTTT.

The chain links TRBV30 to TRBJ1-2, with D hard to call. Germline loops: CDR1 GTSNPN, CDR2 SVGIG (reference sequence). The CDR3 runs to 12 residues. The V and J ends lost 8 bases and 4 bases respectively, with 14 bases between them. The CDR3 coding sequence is TGTGCCGGACGGGGATCCCGCTATGGCTACACCTTC. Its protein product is CAGRGSRYGYTF.

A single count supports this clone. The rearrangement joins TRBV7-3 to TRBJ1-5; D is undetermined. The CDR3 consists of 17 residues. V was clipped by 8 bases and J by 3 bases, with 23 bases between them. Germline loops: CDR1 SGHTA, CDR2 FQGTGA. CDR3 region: CASSSRARGTYNQPQHF. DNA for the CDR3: TGTGCCAGCTCCTCAAGGGCGCGGGGAACCTACAATCAGCCCCAGCATTTT.

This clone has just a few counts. CDR3: CASRDSNSGANVLTF. The CDR3 DNA sequence: TGTGCCAGCAGGGACAGCAACTCTGGGGCCAACGTCCTGACTTTC. The gene calls are TRBV2 and TRBJ2-6; possible D gene TRBD1, 6 bases. This CDR3 is built from 15 residues. Germline V gives CDR1 SNHLY, CDR2 FYNNEI. The V and J ends lost 6 bases and 0 bases respectively, with 9 bases between them.

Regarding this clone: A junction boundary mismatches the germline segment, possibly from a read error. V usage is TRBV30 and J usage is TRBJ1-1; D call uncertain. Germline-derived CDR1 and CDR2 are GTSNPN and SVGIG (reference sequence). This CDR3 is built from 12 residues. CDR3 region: CAGRVDYTEAFF. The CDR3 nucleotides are TGTGCCGGGAGGGTGGACTACACTGAAGCTTTCTTT.

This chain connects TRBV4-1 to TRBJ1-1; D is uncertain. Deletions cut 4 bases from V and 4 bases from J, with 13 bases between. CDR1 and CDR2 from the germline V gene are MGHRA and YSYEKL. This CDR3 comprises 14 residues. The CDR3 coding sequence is TGCGCCAGCAGCCCCCTTCCGGGGAGCACTGAAGCTTTCTTT. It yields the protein CASSPLPGSTEAFF.

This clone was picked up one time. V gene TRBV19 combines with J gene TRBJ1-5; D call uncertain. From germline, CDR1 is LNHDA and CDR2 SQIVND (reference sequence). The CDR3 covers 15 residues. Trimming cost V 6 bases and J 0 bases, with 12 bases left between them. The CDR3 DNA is TGTGCCAGTAGAAACCCGGGGAATAGCAATCAGCCCCAGCATTTT. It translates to CASRNPGNSNQPQHF.

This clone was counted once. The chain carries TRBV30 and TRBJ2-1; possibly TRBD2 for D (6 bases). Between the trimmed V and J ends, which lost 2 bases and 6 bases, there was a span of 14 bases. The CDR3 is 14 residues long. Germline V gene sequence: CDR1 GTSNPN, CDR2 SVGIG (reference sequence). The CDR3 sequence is CAWSTGVQPNEQFF. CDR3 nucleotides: TGTGCCTGGAGTACGGGAGTCCAGCCCAATGAGCAGTTCTTC.

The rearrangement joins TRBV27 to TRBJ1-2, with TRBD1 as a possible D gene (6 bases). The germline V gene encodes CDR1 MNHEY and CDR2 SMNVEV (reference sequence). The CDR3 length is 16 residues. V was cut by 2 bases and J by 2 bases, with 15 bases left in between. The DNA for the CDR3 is TGTGCCAGCAGTTTAAGGCCAGGGGCCGGGAACTATGGCTACACCTTC. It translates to CASSLRPGAGNYGYTF.

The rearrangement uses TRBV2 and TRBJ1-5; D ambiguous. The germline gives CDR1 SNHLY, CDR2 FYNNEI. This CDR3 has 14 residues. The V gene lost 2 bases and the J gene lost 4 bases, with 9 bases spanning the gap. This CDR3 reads CASSELSENQPQHF. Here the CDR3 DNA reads TGTGCCAGCAGTGAACTGTCCGAAAATCAGCCCCAGCATTTT.

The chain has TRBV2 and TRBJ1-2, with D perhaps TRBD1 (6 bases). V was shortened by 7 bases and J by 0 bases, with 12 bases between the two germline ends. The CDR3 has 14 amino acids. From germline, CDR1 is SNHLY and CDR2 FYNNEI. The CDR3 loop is CASTLDRTNYGYTF. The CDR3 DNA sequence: TGTGCCAGCACCCTGGACAGAACTAACTATGGCTACACCTTC. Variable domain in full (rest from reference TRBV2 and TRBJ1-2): EPEVTQTPSHQVTQMGQEVILRCVPISNHLYFYWYRQILGQKVEFLVSFYNNEISEKSEIFDDQFSVERPDGSNFTLKIRSTKLEDSAMYFCASTLDRTNYGYTFGSGTRLTVV.

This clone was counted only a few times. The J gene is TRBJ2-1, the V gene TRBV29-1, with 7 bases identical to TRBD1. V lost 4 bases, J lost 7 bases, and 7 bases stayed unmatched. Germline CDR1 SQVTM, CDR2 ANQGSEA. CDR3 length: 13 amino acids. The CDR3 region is CSVVGTVRNEQFF. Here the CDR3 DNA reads TGCAGCGTTGTAGGGACAGTACGGAATGAGCAGTTCTTC.

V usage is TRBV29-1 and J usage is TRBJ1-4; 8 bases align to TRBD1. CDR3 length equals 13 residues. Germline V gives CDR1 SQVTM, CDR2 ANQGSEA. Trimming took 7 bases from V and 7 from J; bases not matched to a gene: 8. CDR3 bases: TGCAGCGCAGGACAGGGAAGAGGTGAAAAACTGTTTTTT. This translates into CSAGQGRGEKLFF.

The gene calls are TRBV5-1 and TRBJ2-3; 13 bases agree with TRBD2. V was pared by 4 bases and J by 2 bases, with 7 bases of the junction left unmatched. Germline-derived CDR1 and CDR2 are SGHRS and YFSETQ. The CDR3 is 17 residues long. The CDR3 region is CASSPGTSGDFTDTQYF. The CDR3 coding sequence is TGCGCCAGCAGCCCCGGGACTAGCGGGGATTTCACAGATACGCAGTATTTT.

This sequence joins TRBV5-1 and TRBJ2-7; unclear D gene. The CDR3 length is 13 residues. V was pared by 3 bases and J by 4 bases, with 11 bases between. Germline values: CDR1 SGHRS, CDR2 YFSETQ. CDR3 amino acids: CASSSTGSYEQYF. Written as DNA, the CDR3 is TGCGCCAGCAGCTCTACCGGGTCTTACGAGCAGTACTTC.

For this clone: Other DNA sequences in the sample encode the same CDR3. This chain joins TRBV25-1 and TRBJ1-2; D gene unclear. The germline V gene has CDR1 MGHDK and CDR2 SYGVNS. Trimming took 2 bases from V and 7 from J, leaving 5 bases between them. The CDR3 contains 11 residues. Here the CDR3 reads CASSEGFGYTF. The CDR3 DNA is TGTGCCAGCAGTGAAGGTTTTGGCTACACCTTC.

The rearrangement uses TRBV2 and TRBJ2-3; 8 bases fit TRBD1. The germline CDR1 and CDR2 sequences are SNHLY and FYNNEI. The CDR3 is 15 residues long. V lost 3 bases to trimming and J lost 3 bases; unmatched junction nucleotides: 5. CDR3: CASSDQGATTDTQYF. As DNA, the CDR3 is TGTGCCAGCAGTGACCAGGGGGCAACGACAGATACGCAGTATTTT. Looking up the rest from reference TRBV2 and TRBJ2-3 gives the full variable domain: EPEVTQTPSHQVTQMGQEVILRCVPISNHLYFYWYRQILGQKVEFLVSFYNNEISEKSEIFDDQFSVERPDGSNFTLKIRSTKLEDSAMYFCASSDQGATTDTQYFGPGTRLTVL.

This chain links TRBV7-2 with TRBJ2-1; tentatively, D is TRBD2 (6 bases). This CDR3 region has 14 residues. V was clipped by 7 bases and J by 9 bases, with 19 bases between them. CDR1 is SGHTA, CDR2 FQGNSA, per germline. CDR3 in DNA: TGTGCCAGCACCCTGGGGTTGCGGGACGGTGAGCAGTTCTTC. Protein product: CASTLGLRDGEQFF.